The 11 T cell receptor beta chains given below trace back to one sample, sequenced in a study of T cells expressing NK-cell markers. TCRdb reprocessed the 5' RACE reads, with one entry per CDR3 protein and no DNA. Reported are roughly 350,000 distinct CDR3 sequences; the ten largest clones contain roughly 5.5%. The sample taken for sequencing was blood T cells: a sorted CD56 or NKG2C T cell subset, CD4+ or CD8+ T cells, or bulk PBMC T cells (not recorded which). The receptors come from a man aged 18 to 70 in good health.

The V and J genes are TRBV28 and TRBJ2-2; the D call of TRBD1 rests on TCRdb alone, since no DNA is present to check it. Germline CDR1 reads MDHEN; CDR2 reads SYDVKM. The CDR3 contains 16 residues. CDR3 in amino acids: CASSLGRLRGTGELFF.

The rearrangement uses TRBV7-6 and TRBJ2-1. Germline V gives CDR1 SGHVS, CDR2 FNYEAQ. This CDR3 is built from 13 residues. CDR3: CASSLGATNEQFF.

This rearrangement joins TRBV18 to TRBJ1-1; without DNA, the TCRdb call of TRBD1 cannot be checked. Germline-derived CDR1 and CDR2 are KGHSH and LQKENI. This CDR3 is 17 amino acids long. The CDR3 protein is CASSPRGGQRMNTEAFF. The full variable domain, completed using reference TRBV18 and TRBJ1-1, is NAGVMQNPRHLVRRRGQEARLRCSPMKGHSHVYWYRQLPEEGLKFMVYLQKENIIDESGMPKERFSAEFPKEGPSILRIQQVVRGDSAAYFCASSPRGGQRMNTEAFFGQGTRLTVV.

The V call is TRBV13, the J call TRBJ2-7; TCRdb returns TRBD1, unconfirmable since there is no DNA. The germline gives CDR1 PRHDT, CDR2 FYEKMQ (reference sequence). The CDR3 is made up of 14 amino acids. CDR3 region: CASSRGQGLSEQYF.

The gene calls are TRBV2 and TRBJ2-1; TCRdb's D call of TRBD1 is untestable without DNA. The CDR3 spans 14 residues. The V gene's germline CDR1 is SNHLY and CDR2 FYNNEI. The CDR3 sequence is CASSELVGGNEQFF. The full variable domain, with the rest looked up from reference TRBV2 and TRBJ2-1, is EPEVTQTPSHQVTQMGQEVILRCVPISNHLYFYWYRQILGQKVEFLVSFYNNEISEKSEIFDDQFSVERPDGSNFTLKIRSTKLEDSAMYFCASSELVGGNEQFFGPGTRLTVL.

The chain recombines TRBV18 with TRBJ2-7. The CDR3 has 14 amino acids. Germline assignment: CDR1 KGHSH and CDR2 LQKENI. CDR3 protein: CASSPPGRRFEQYF.

The CDR3 here is CATSDSRDYNEQFF. V usage is TRBV24-1 and J usage is TRBJ2-1. The CDR3 consists of 14 residues. Germline V gene sequence: CDR1 KGHDR, CDR2 SFDVKD.

V is TRBV27 and J is TRBJ2-2; TCRdb's D call, TRBD1, is unchecked because there is no DNA. Germline values: CDR1 MNHEY, CDR2 SMNVEV (reference sequence). The CDR3 has 18 residues. The CDR3 reads CASSLSLGQGGNTGELFF.

The V and J genes are TRBV6-1 and TRBJ2-4; with no DNA, the TCRdb D assignment of TRBD1 cannot be verified. The CDR3 runs 14 residues. CDR1 and CDR2 from the germline V gene are MNHNS and SASEGT. The CDR3 protein is CASSARGRRDIQYF.

The rearrangement links TRBV5-1 to TRBJ2-6. Germline V gives CDR1 SGHRS, CDR2 YFSETQ. CDR3 length: 15 residues. The CDR3 spells CASNLDHSGANVLTF.

The J gene is TRBJ2-5, the V gene TRBV15. From germline, CDR1 is LNHNV and CDR2 YYDKDF (reference sequence). This CDR3 spans 14 amino acids. The CDR3 spells CATSRRGIGETQYF.